The present entry profiles one TCR beta chain with its context. Seattle enrolled patients during active infection and tracked them longitudinally. The germline gives CDR1 SQVTM, CDR2 ANQGSEA. This CDR3 comprises 12 residues. The V and J ends lost 5 bases and 2 bases respectively, with 7 bases between them. The sample comes from a study of blood T cell repertoires in COVID-19. This table comes from immunoSEQ multiplex PCR, and its TCRdb copy is limited to in-frame clones, with some not included. The sample shows 60,000 to 65,000 clones, roughly 84% of them seen only once. The J gene is TRBJ1-5, the V gene TRBV29-1, with unresolved D. The sequence derives from a man aged 50-60 years with COVID-19, enrolled during active disease. Sequenced input: peripheral blood. Here the CDR3 reads CSVRVGNQPQHF. CDR3 in DNA: TGCAGCGTTCGGGTTGGCAATCAGCCCCAGCATTTT.